The T cell receptor (beta chain) described here comes from a study of shared clonotypes between healthy human individuals. Study-wide findings and caveats: A limitation of the genetic and exposure-history diversity represented arose from few donors.

This clone was detected a few times. The antigen is unknown. Generated by immunoSEQ multiplex PCR, the TCRdb table keeps only in-frame clones and is missing some. Of about 180,000 clones listed, 85% to 95% were seen once; the top ten hold 0.067%. The CDR3 spans 11 residues. In germline, CDR1 is MNHEY, CDR2 SMNVEV (reference sequence). V was trimmed by 7 bases and J by 3 bases, leaving 7 bases between them. The chain carries TRBV27 and TRBJ2-7; no firm D call. This clonotype was obtained from a woman in her 30s in good health. Material: naive CD4+ T cells sorted from blood. Subset of the sample: CD45RA+ positively selected. The CDR3 coding sequence is TGTGCCAGCAAGGAGAACTACGAGCAGTACTTC. Amino acids: CASKENYEQYF.